These 19 T cell receptor beta chains came from one sample sequenced in a study of T cells in Graves' hyperthyroidism and ophthalmopathy. Amplified regions were TCR beta CDR3 sequences from RNA transcripts. The primer set for the first-round RT-PCR of the TCR CDR3 was HTBI. MiXCR was run by TCRdb on the multiplex PCR reads, yielding one entry per CDR3 protein. The sample holds hundreds of thousands of distinct CDR3 sequences, around 15% seen once. The sequenced sample was blood. The receptors derive from a man in his late teens or twenties with Graves' ophthalmopathy.

This clonotype has ten or more counts. The chain has TRBV5-6 and TRBJ1-2, with unresolved D. The CDR3 loop spans 15 amino acids. Trimming took off 4 bases at V and 0 bases at J, with 13 bases between the two ends. The germline gives CDR1 SGHDT, CDR2 YYEEEE. The CDR3, as DNA: TGTGCCAGCAGCCCCGACGGCGGAGCTAACTATGGCTACACCTTC. It yields the protein CASSPDGGANYGYTF. The full variable domain, completed using reference TRBV5-6 and TRBJ1-2, is DAGVTQSPTHLIKTRGQQVTLRCSPKSGHDTVSWYQQALGQGPQFIFQYYEEEERQRGNFPDRFSGHQFPNYSSELNVNALLLGDSALYLCASSPDGGANYGYTFGSGTRLTVV.

In its sample, this clonotype was seen many times. This rearrangement joins TRBV12-3 or TRBV12-4 to TRBJ1-1; D remains unclear. Trimming pared 2 bases from V and 1 base from J, leaving 11 bases between. The CDR3 runs 15 residues. The CDR3 sequence: CASSLMVSTNTEAFF. CDR3 coding DNA: TGTGCCAGCAGTTTAATGGTCAGCACGAACACTGAAGCTTTCTTT.

This clonotype was seen ten or more times. V is TRBV7-9 and J is TRBJ2-3, with D possibly TRBD1 on 6 matching bases. Germline assignment: CDR1 SEHNR and CDR2 FQNEAQ (reference sequence). Between the trimmed V and J ends, which lost 2 bases and 4 bases, there was a span of 19 bases. The CDR3 loop spans 17 amino acids. Written as DNA, the CDR3 is TGTGCCAGCAGCTTACGGGCAGGGGAGATTCGTCCAGATACGCAGTATTTT. It specifies CASSLRAGEIRPDTQYF.

This chain connects TRBV5-1 to TRBJ1-1, with 8 positions matching TRBD1. V shed 4 bases, J shed 5 bases, and the junction held 16 bases outside the gene matches. The CDR3 spans 17 residues. Germline-derived CDR1 and CDR2 are SGHRS and YFSETQ. This CDR3 reads CASSLSPDREGWTEAFF. The CDR3 DNA reads TGCGCCAGCAGCCTATCCCCGGACAGGGAGGGTTGGACTGAAGCTTTCTTT.

This clonotype has only a few counts. Being one base from a much bigger clone, this may be a read error. The CDR3 ends on some other residue instead of the conserved phenylalanine or tryptophan, so this is likely a read error. The rearrangement uses TRBV3-1 and TRBJ1-1; D is undetermined. The CDR3 is 14 amino acids. Germline CDR1 LGHDT, CDR2 YNNKEL (reference sequence). Trimming stripped 0 bases from V and 5 bases from J, with 10 bases between. The DNA of the CDR3 is TGTGCCAGCAGCCAAGATTTGCACCCGACTGAAGCTTTCCTT. Its translation: CASSQDLHPTEAFL.

There are a few counts of this clonotype. V is TRBV11-1 and J is TRBJ2-7, with D possibly matching TRBD2 (6 bases). Trimming took off 2 bases at V and 2 bases at J, with 16 bases between the two ends. The CDR3 totals 16 residues. Germline V gene data show CDR1 as SGHAT and CDR2 as FQDESV (reference sequence). CDR3 in amino acids: CASSLRGAGRAYEQYF. CDR3 bases: TGTGCCAGCAGCTTACGCGGAGCGGGCCGAGCCTACGAGCAGTACTTC.

This clonotype showed up many times. The chain joins TRBV2 to TRBJ2-6, with a tentative D call TRBD1 (5 bases). The CDR3 consists of 14 residues. Deletions cut 3 bases from V and 2 bases from J, with 5 bases between. Germline V gene data show CDR1 as SNHLY and CDR2 as FYNNEI. The chain's CDR3 is CASSDRAGANVLTF. Written as DNA, the CDR3 is TGTGCCAGCAGTGACAGGGCTGGGGCCAACGTCCTGACTTTC.

As for this clonotype: Being one base from a much bigger clone, this may be a read error. V gene TRBV27 combines with J gene TRBJ1-2; D may be TRBD1 (5 bases). Germline V gives CDR1 MNHEY, CDR2 SMNVEV (reference sequence). CDR3 length: 13 residues. CDR3 DNA: TGTGCCAGCAGTAGGGGACCTAACTGTGGCTACACCTTC. The encoded protein is CASSRGPNCGYTF.

With respect to this clonotype: Possible read error: a much larger clone is one base away. The chain joins TRBV5-1 to TRBJ2-7; no firm D call. This CDR3 is 13 amino acids long. Trimming left V 5 bases short and J 2 bases short, with 11 bases between. Germline CDR1 reads SGHRS; CDR2 reads YFSETQ. In DNA form, the CDR3 reads TGCGCCAGCAGACGGTATAGTCCCTACGAGCAGTACTTC. It encodes CASRRYSPYEQYF.

This clonotype was found a few times. The CDR3 reads CASSFPRLAYNEQFF. The CDR3 DNA is TGTGCCAGCAGCTTCCCAAGACTAGCGTACAATGAGCAGTTCTTC. The V call is TRBV5-6, the J call TRBJ2-1; TRBD2 agrees at 8 bases. V gave up 2 bases and J gave up 4 bases; unmatched junction bases: 5. Germline CDR1 is SGHDT and CDR2 is YYEEEE. The CDR3 consists of 15 residues.

This clonotype has at least ten counts. The gene calls are TRBV9 and TRBJ2-3; 10 bases are shared with TRBD1. The length of the CDR3 is 15 residues. V shed 3 bases, J shed 5 bases, and the junction held 6 bases outside the gene matches. CDR1 and CDR2 (germline): SGDLS, YYNGEE. CDR3 in amino acids: CASSDGTGEEDTQYF. DNA of the CDR3: TGTGCCAGCAGCGACGGGACAGGGGAGGAAGATACGCAGTATTTT. The full variable domain, completed using reference TRBV9 and TRBJ2-3, is DSGVTQTPKHLITATGQRVTLRCSPRSGDLSVYWYQQSLDQGLQFLIQYYNGEERAKGNILERFSAQQFPDLHSELNLSSLELGDSALYFCASSDGTGEEDTQYFGPGTRLTVL.

This clonotype has just a few counts. The chain links TRBV7-9 to TRBJ2-2, with a possible D match to TRBD2 (5 bases). Trimming shortened V by 4 bases and J by 0 bases, and 12 bases separated the two germline ends. CDR3 length: 16 residues. The germline gives CDR1 SEHNR, CDR2 FQNEAQ (reference sequence). For the CDR3, the DNA is TGTGCCAGCAGCTCTCTCGGGAATTCGAACACCGGGGAGCTGTTTTTT. It specifies CASSSLGNSNTGELFF.

This clonotype appeared many times. The V and J genes are TRBV2 and TRBJ1-1; D gene ambiguous. V was trimmed by 7 bases and J by 3 bases, leaving 15 bases between them. Per the germline V gene, CDR1 is SNHLY and CDR2 is FYNNEI. The CDR3 has 14 amino acids. The CDR3 sequence: CASTFDRAYTEAFF. DNA for the CDR3: TGTGCCAGCACTTTTGACCGGGCGTACACTGAAGCTTTCTTT.

This clonotype appeared many times. The chain recombines TRBV15 with TRBJ2-3; unclear D gene. The germline CDR1 and CDR2 sequences are LNHNV and YYDKDF (reference sequence). The CDR3 has 13 amino acids. V shed 0 bases and J shed 5 bases, with 6 bases lying between them. CDR3 loop: CATSRDLQDTQYF. CDR3 DNA sequence: TGTGCCACCAGCAGAGATCTCCAAGATACGCAGTATTTT.

This clonotype was seen many times. The J gene is TRBJ1-1, the V gene TRBV13; D is unresolved. V was trimmed by 0 bases and J by 0 bases, leaving 8 bases between them. Germline CDR1 reads PRHDT; CDR2 reads FYEKMQ (reference sequence). The CDR3 extends over 15 amino acids. In DNA form, the CDR3 reads TGTGCCAGCAGCTTAGGGATGTGGGTGAACACTGAAGCTTTCTTT. It translates to CASSLGMWVNTEAFF.

The genes are TRBV7-6 and TRBJ2-7, with 9 bases lining up with TRBD2. Germline CDR1 is SGHVS and CDR2 is FNYEAQ. The CDR3 has 15 residues. Trimming at V came to 3 bases and at J to 3 bases, leaving 6 bases not matched to a gene. The CDR3 spells CASSLRGLAVYEQYF. In DNA, the CDR3 is TGTGCCAGCAGCTTGAGGGGACTAGCCGTCTACGAGCAGTACTTC.

The table lists this clonotype with many counts. The V and J genes are TRBV6-1 and TRBJ2-1; TRBD2 aligns across 12 bases. Germline CDR1 reads MNHNS; CDR2 reads SASEGT. The CDR3 runs to 16 residues. After removal of 7 bases from V and 4 bases from J, the junction contained 8 bases not matched to a gene. The CDR3 DNA is TGTGCCAGCAACAAACTAGCGGGGGGACAATACAATGAGCAGTTCTTC. Protein sequence: CASNKLAGGQYNEQFF.

The table lists this clonotype with many counts. The rearrangement uses TRBV5-1 and TRBJ2-3, with 16 bases matching TRBD2. The CDR3 covers 17 residues. The V gene end was trimmed by 5 bases and the J gene end by 4 bases; junction bases not matched to a gene: 7. The V gene's germline CDR1 is SGHRS and CDR2 YFSETQ. DNA of the CDR3: TGCGCCAGCAGGGCCGGGACTAGCGGGAGGGGTGCAGATACGCAGTATTTT. This sequence encodes CASRAGTSGRGADTQYF.

The chain couples TRBV7-9 to TRBJ1-5; no firm D call. Per the germline V gene, CDR1 is SEHNR and CDR2 is FQNEAQ (reference sequence). The CDR3 totals 15 residues. Here the CDR3 reads CTTSPDLYSNQPQHF. Here the CDR3 DNA reads TGTACCACTTCGCCCGACCTTTATAGCAATCAGCCCCAGCATTTT.